The rows below give T cell receptor beta chains drawn from one sample of a study of T-cell reconstitution after alpha-beta-depleted transplantation in children. Each CDR3 protein is one row after TCRdb ran MiXCR on the PCR reads. Of around 250,000 distinct CDR3 sequences in the sample, approximately 9.8% were seen once. Sample: PBMCs from the stem cell graft donor, taken from the stem cell graft. All receptors derive from a human donor who donated a stem cell graft to a child with SCID. Each CDR3 is given with its conserved first and last residue. The D gene is left open where the match is weak. Size is stated for part of the rows, as once, few or many counts, or as a class when the clone is expanded.

few	TRBV6-2/TRBV6-3	TRBJ2-7	TRBD1	TGTGCCAGCAGTTCGACGGGACAGTCAAAACCCTACGAGCAGTACTTC	CASSSTGQSKPYEQYF
.	TRBV12-3/TRBV12-4	TRBJ1-1	.	TGTGCCAGCAGTTTTGGGGGAGCTTTCTTT	CASSFGGAFF
.	TRBV6-1	TRBJ2-5	TRBD2	TGTGCCAGCAGTGAATTGGCGGGGGATCCCATTGGGACCCAGTACTTC	CASSELAGDPIGTQYF
few	TRBV6-2/TRBV6-3	TRBJ1-1	.	TGTGCCAGCAGTTACCGAGGGGCGGGGGTTGCTGAAGCTTTCTTT	CASSYRGAGVAEAFF
few	TRBV5-1	TRBJ2-1	TRBD2	TGCGCCAGCAGCTCGGCGGGGGGCACCTACAATGAGCAGTTCTTC	CASSSAGGTYNEQFF
many	TRBV7-9	TRBJ2-3	TRBD1	TGTGCCAGCAGCTTTAGGGACAGGGTTACAGATACGCAGTATTTT	CASSFRDRVTDTQYF
.	TRBV7-9	TRBJ2-1	TRBD1	TGTGCCAGAAGCTCACATCTCGGGACAGCCTACAATGAGCAGTTCTTC	CARSSHLGTAYNEQFF
few	TRBV2	TRBJ1-2	.	TGTGCCAGCAGTGAACAGGAACACTATGGCTACACCTTC	CASSEQEHYGYTF
.	TRBV18	TRBJ2-3	.	TGTGCCAGCACAGACAGGAGCACAGATACGCAGTATTTT	CASTDRSTDTQYF
.	TRBV2	TRBJ2-3	TRBD2	TGTGCCAGCCCAGGGGGACTAGCGGGGGGAGGTACAGATACGCAGTATTTT	CASPGGLAGGGTDTQYF
once	TRBV5-1	TRBJ2-7	.	TGCGCCAGCAGACAGGCCGGCGGTGGCGAGCAGTACTTC	CASRQAGGGEQYF
.	TRBV29-1	TRBJ2-1	TRBD2	TGCAGCGCAGAAGGGACTAGCGGCTACAATGAGCAGTTCTTC	CSAEGTSGYNEQFF
.	TRBV13	TRBJ2-7	TRBD1	TGTGCCAGCAGCTTACGACCTGGACAGGGCTACGAGCAGAACTTC	CASSLRPGQGYEQNF
many	TRBV14	TRBJ2-5	TRBD2	TGTGCCAGCAGCCCCAGCGGGGGGGCGAGAGAGACCCAGTACTTC	CASSPSGGARETQYF
.	TRBV20-1	TRBJ1-2	.	TGCAGTGCTAGTTGGAGTAACTATGGCTACACCTTC	CSASWSNYGYTF
few	TRBV4-1	TRBJ1-1	.	TGCGCCAGCAGCCACGGCGATCCGGGGGCCACTGAAGCTTTCTTT	CASSHGDPGATEAFF
few	TRBV5-1	TRBJ2-7	.	TGCGCCAGCAGTCTAAGTACCGCCAGGGCCTACGAGCAGTACTTC	CASSLSTARAYEQYF
few	TRBV3-1	TRBJ2-3	TRBD2	TGTGCCAGCAGCCATGGGAGGGCAGATACGCAGTATTTT	CASSHGRADTQYF
many	TRBV2	TRBJ1-4	.	TGTGCCAGCAAGGGGCCTGGGACTAATGAAAAACTGTTTTTT	CASKGPGTNEKLFF
.	TRBV28	TRBJ2-2	.	TGTGCCAGCATCGGGACACGGAACACCGGGGAGCTGTTTTTT	CASIGTRNTGELFF
.	TRBV5-1	TRBJ2-7	TRBD1	TGCGCCAGCAGCTGGGGACAGAGCGAAACCTACGAGCAGTACTTC	CASSWGQSETYEQYF
.	TRBV4-1	TRBJ2-1	TRBD2	TGCGCCAGCAGCCAAGAAGGGCTAGCGGGGGTCAATGAGCAGTTCTTC	CASSQEGLAGVNEQFF
.	TRBV2	TRBJ2-3	.	TGTGCCAGCAGTGAAGCCTTCACAGATACGCAGTATTTT	CASSEAFTDTQYF
few	TRBV5-1	TRBJ2-5	TRBD2	TGCGCCAGCAGCTTCGATACTAGCGGGGGGCCGGGGCAAGAGACCCAGTACTTC	CASSFDTSGGPGQETQYF
.	TRBV7-6	TRBJ2-3	.	TGTGCCAGCAGCTTAGCGGGGGGGCTTAGGAACACAGATACGCAGTATTTT	CASSLAGGLRNTDTQYF
many	TRBV27	TRBJ1-5	.	TGTGCCAGCAGTTTATCGGCTGGCAGCAATCAGCCCCAGCATTTT	CASSLSAGSNQPQHF
.	TRBV7-9	TRBJ2-1	TRBD1	TGTGCCAGCAGCCCGGGGGACAGGGGAAACAATGAGCAGTTCTTC	CASSPGDRGNNEQFF
.	TRBV6-5	TRBJ2-2	.	TGTGCCAGCAGTTACGACAGATTCACCGGGGAGCTGTTTTTT	CASSYDRFTGELFF
few	TRBV4-2	TRBJ1-2	.	TGTGCCAGCAGCCCCACAGGGTTGGTTGACTATGGCTACACCTTC	CASSPTGLVDYGYTF
.	TRBV29-1	TRBJ2-7	.	TGCAGCGTGTTGACAGGTTTCTCCTACGAGCAGTACTTC	CSVLTGFSYEQYF
many	TRBV29-1	TRBJ2-4	.	TGCAGCGTCGAGGGAGATTCGGCCAAAAACATTCAGTACTTC	CSVEGDSAKNIQYF
.	TRBV2	TRBJ2-1	TRBD2	TGTGCCAGCAGGGGGGGACTAGCGGTACCCAGCTCCTACAATGAGCAGTTCTTC	CASRGGLAVPSSYNEQFF
.	TRBV20-1	TRBJ1-4	.	TGCAGTGCTAGTGATGGGGATGAAAAACTGTTTTTT	CSASDGDEKLFF
many	TRBV4-1	TRBJ2-3	.	TGCGCCAGCAGCCAACCTCAGGGGACAGATACGCAGTATTTT	CASSQPQGTDTQYF
.	TRBV18	TRBJ2-4	.	TGTGCCAGCTCACCAGGAAACATTCAGTACTTC	CASSPGNIQYF
.	TRBV7-9	TRBJ1-1	.	TGTGCCAGCAGCTTAGGTCTGGGGCACACTGAAGCTTTCTTT	CASSLGLGHTEAFF
few	TRBV24-1	TRBJ2-3	TRBD2	TGTGCCACCAGTGATTCACCTAGCGGGGGCACAGATACGCAGTATTTT	CATSDSPSGGTDTQYF
few	TRBV6-2/TRBV6-3	TRBJ2-7	.	TGTGCCAGCAGCAACCGAGGGGGGATCGACGAGCAGTACTTC	CASSNRGGIDEQYF
few	TRBV11-1	TRBJ2-7	.	TGTGCCAGCAGCTTCGGACATTTAGGTGGAGGGAGTAGGTCCTACGAGCAGTACTTC	CASSFGHLGGGSRSYEQYF
few	TRBV5-8	TRBJ2-7	TRBD1	TGTGCCAGCAGCTGGGGGACAGGGGGTGAGCAGTACTTC	CASSWGTGGEQYF
few	TRBV7-9	TRBJ2-7	TRBD1	TGTGCCAGCAGCTTAGCCCCGGGACAGGGTGTCAACGAGCAGTACTTC	CASSLAPGQGVNEQYF
few	TRBV7-6	TRBJ2-2	TRBD1	TGTGCCAGCAGCTTATCGCGACAGGGGTCAGCCGGGGAGCTGTTTTTT	CASSLSRQGSAGELFF
few	TRBV21-1	TRBJ2-4	.	TGTGCCAGCAGCAAAAAGGGGGGGGTTTCCAAAAACATTCAGTACTTC	CASSKKGGVSKNIQYF
few	TRBV5-1	TRBJ2-3	.	TGCGCCAGCGCCCGCGGGGCCACAGATACGCAGTATTTT	CASARGATDTQYF
.	TRBV25-1	TRBJ1-3	.	TGTGCCAGCAGTGATGGTATAGGCACTGGAAACACCATATATTTT	CASSDGIGTGNTIYF
.	TRBV12-3/TRBV12-4	TRBJ2-3	TRBD2	TGTGCCAGCAGGCGGGGGATAGGAGATACGCAGTATTTT	CASRRGIGDTQYF
.	TRBV5-1	TRBJ2-2	.	TGCGCCAGCAGCTTGGAGGGGTTGGGCACCGGGGAGCTGTTTTTT	CASSLEGLGTGELFF
few	TRBV20-1	TRBJ2-7	.	TGCAGTGCTAGAGGTTACAGGGAGGACGAGCAGTACTTC	CSARGYREDEQYF
few	TRBV24-1	TRBJ1-5	TRBD1	TGTGCCACCAGTGACCCCGGGACAGGCCGATATAGCAATCAGCCCCAGCATTTT	CATSDPGTGRYSNQPQHF
.	TRBV27	TRBJ2-5	TRBD2	TGTGCCAGCAGTTTAGCAGGGTGGGGAGGGGAGACCCAGTACTTC	CASSLAGWGGETQYF
.	TRBV3-1	TRBJ1-5	.	TGTGCCAGCAGCCAAGTCGGGGTTGCTCAGCCCCAGCATTTT	CASSQVGVAQPQHF
.	TRBV2	TRBJ2-1	TRBD1	TGTGCCAGCAGTGAACGCCCTGGACAGGGCAATGAGCAGTTCTTC	CASSERPGQGNEQFF
many	TRBV11-2	TRBJ2-7	.	TGTGCCAGCAGTCTCCAAACCCAGAGCTACGAGCAGTACTTC	CASSLQTQSYEQYF
few	TRBV6-2/TRBV6-3	TRBJ2-7	.	TGTGCCAGCAGTTGGACGGCCCCGGGGGAGCAGTACTTC	CASSWTAPGEQYF
.	TRBV6-5	TRBJ2-2	.	TGTGCCAGCAGATACGACAGGAACACCGGGGAGCTGTTTTTT	CASRYDRNTGELFF
.	TRBV7-9	TRBJ2-7	.	TGTGCCAGCAGCCGAAATATACAGGGATCAACCTACGAGCAGTACTTC	CASSRNIQGSTYEQYF
.	TRBV9	TRBJ2-7	.	TGTGCCAGCAGCGTTGGCATCGACTCCTACGAGCAGTACTTC	CASSVGIDSYEQYF
.	TRBV5-1	TRBJ2-3	TRBD1	TGCGCCAGCACCCACCTGGACAGGGACCGAGATACGCAGTATTTT	CASTHLDRDRDTQYF
.	TRBV11-3	TRBJ2-2	.	TGTGCCAGCAGCTCCGGGACGAGCGCGAACACCGGGGAGCTGTTTTTT	CASSSGTSANTGELFF